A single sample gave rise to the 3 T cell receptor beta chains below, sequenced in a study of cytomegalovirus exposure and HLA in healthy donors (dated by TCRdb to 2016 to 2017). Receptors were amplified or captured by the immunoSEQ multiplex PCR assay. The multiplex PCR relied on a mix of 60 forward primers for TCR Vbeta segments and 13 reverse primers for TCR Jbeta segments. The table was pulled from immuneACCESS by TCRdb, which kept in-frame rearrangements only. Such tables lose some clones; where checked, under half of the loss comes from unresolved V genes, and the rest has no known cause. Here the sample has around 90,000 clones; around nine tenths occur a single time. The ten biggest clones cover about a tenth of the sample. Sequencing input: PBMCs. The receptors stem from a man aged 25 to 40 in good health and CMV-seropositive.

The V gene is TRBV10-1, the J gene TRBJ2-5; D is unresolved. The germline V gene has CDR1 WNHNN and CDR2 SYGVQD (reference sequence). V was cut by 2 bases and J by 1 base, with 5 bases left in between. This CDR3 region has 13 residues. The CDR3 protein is CASSENIQETQYF. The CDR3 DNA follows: TGCGCCAGCAGTGAGAACATCCAAGAGACCCAGTACTTC.

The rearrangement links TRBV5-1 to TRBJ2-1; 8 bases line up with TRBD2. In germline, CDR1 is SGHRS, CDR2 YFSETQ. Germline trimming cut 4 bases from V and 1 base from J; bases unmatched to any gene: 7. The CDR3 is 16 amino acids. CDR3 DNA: TGCGCCAGCAGCCATATCACTAGCGGATCCTACAATGAGCAGTTCTTC. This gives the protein CASSHITSGSYNEQFF.

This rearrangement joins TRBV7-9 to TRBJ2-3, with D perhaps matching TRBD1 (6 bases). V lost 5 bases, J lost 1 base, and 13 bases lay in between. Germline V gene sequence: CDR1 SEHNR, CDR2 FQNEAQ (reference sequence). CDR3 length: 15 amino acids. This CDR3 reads CASSPDRRRTDTQYF. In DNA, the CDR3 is TGTGCCAGCAGCCCCGACAGGCGGCGCACAGATACGCAGTATTTT. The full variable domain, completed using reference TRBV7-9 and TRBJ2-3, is DTGVSQNPRHKITKRGQNVTFRCDPISEHNRLYWYRQTLGQGPEFLTYFQNEAQLEKSRLLSDRFSAERPKGSFSTLEIQRTEQGDSAMYLCASSPDRRRTDTQYFGPGTRLTVL.